Only a few counts were recorded for the clone carrying this TCR beta chain. Its cognate antigen is unknown. This entry belongs to a study of blood T cells in healthy people across ages. Study findings and constraints: Per million T cells, TCR beta diversity dropped roughly linearly as age increased. In these data, TCR beta diversity tracked strongly with naive T cell percentage.

PCR was performed a second time for 7 to 11 cycles using a sample-barcoded 5' primer and a J-beta primer mix. Each cDNA molecule was tagged by a template-switch adaptor with 12 random nucleotides. TCRdb fed the 5' RACE reads into MiXCR, producing one record per CDR3 protein. Here the sample spans roughly 1.7 million distinct CDR3 sequences, almost 35% being singletons. CDR1 and CDR2 from the germline V gene are MNHNS and SASEGT. The CDR3 is made up of 14 amino acids. Trimming took off 8 bases at V and 5 bases at J, with 18 bases between the two ends. The sequencing sample was made of blood. The receptor was isolated from a woman aged 25 to 45 in good health. The chain carries TRBV6-1 and TRBJ2-5; D is possibly TRBD2 (5 bases). CDR3 sequence reads: CASLSPAVWETQYF. The CDR3, as DNA: TGTGCCAGCCTGTCACCAGCGGTCTGGGAGACCCAGTACTTC.